This T cell receptor (beta chain) originates from a study of beta chain features in type 1 diabetes. Findings of the study overall: Sequencing from cDNA could over-represent high-TCR-expressing cells. VDJ junctions from patients with type 1 diabetes contained fewer insertions and more deletions. Across all four CD4+ subsets, people with type 1 diabetes showed modestly shorter TCRB CDR3s.

The isolated RNA, all of it, was reverse transcribed, so expressed TCRB transcripts were what got sequenced. Data came from immunoSEQ multiplex PCR; TCRdb stores just in-frame clones and leaves some out. Here the sample spans roughly 290,000 clones, 8% being singletons. CD4+ cells of the naive, central memory, regulatory and stem cell-like memory types were sorted via CD45RO/CCR7/CD25/CD127/CD95/CD27. This clone appeared a few times. Its target is not known. V was pared by 3 bases and J by 8 bases, with 7 bases between. CDR1 SGHDN and CDR2 FVKESK come from the germline V gene. This CDR3 spans 12 amino acids.

The chain carries TRBV14 and TRBJ1-4; no reliable D call. The sequenced material came from central memory CD4+ T cells from blood. The receptor comes from a woman younger than 35 in good health. CDR3 protein: CASSHPSEKLFF. As DNA, the CDR3 is TGTGCCAGCAGCCATCCATCAGAAAAACTGTTTTTT.